Following are 31 T cell receptor beta chains from one sample sequenced in a study of breast tumors, draining lymph nodes, adjacent tissues. The lymph nodes were axillary draining lymph nodes from breast cancer patients. TCRdb analysed the multiplex PCR reads with MiXCR anew, one entry per CDR3 protein. The top ten hold more than 7% of the sample, which has approximately 90,000 distinct CDR3 sequences, approximately 30% seen once. The material sequenced was axillary lymph node tissue. All receptors come from a female donor with breast cancer. Some clones in this sample may be carry-over from other donors' samples.

Ten or more counts support this clonotype. This rearrangement joins TRBV4-3 to TRBJ2-5, with 9 bases that match TRBD1. Germline lookup yields CDR1 LGHNA and CDR2 YSLEER. The CDR3 runs 15 residues. The V gene end was trimmed by 1 base and the J gene end by 4 bases; junction bases not matched to a gene: 4. CDR3: CASSQGGTGIETQYF. DNA for the CDR3: TGCGCCAGCAGCCAAGGTGGGACAGGGATAGAGACCCAGTACTTC.

Note on this clonotype: Likely a read error: the CDR3 ends without its conserved phenylalanine or tryptophan. The chain carries TRBV9 and TRBJ2-7, with no clear D. V lost 0 bases to trimming and J lost 9 bases, with 13 bases between them. The CDR3 covers 13 residues. Per the germline V gene, CDR1 is SGDLS and CDR2 is YYNGEE. The CDR3 region has the DNA TGTGCCAGCAGCGTAGGACACCTCAACGGGCAGTACTCC. It codes for CASSVGHLNGQYS.

The chain couples TRBV7-9 to TRBJ1-2; D ambiguous. Trimming pared 3 bases from V and 9 bases from J, leaving 14 bases between. CDR3 length: 13 residues. Per the germline V gene, CDR1 is SEHNR and CDR2 is FQNEAQ (reference sequence). The CDR3 region has the DNA TGTGCCAGCAGCTTTGGGTCTCCTTGGAGCTACACCTTC. This encodes CASSFGSPWSYTF.

This clonotype was recorded at least ten times. This chain connects TRBV7-6 to TRBJ2-3; TRBD2 matches at 7 bases. CDR3 length: 14 residues. V shed 3 bases, J shed 4 bases, and the junction held 4 bases outside the gene matches. The germline gives CDR1 SGHVS, CDR2 FNYEAQ. In nucleotides, the CDR3 is TGTGCCAGCAGCTTCTCGGGAGGAGCAGATACGCAGTATTTT. Translating gives CASSFSGGADTQYF.

A remark on this clonotype: Sequence at one end of the junction differs from germline and may be a read error. The CDR3 here is CASSRGRGYGHTF. The CDR3, as DNA: TGCGCCAGCAGCCGAGGGAGGGGTTATGGCCACACCTTC. The chain recombines TRBV4-1 with TRBJ1-2; D is perhaps TRBD1 (5 bases). CDR1 and CDR2 (germline): MGHRA, YSYEKL. This CDR3 has 13 residues.

On this clonotype: A read error may explain this, as a much larger clone is one base away. The chain carries TRBV5-6 and TRBJ2-1; a possible D gene is TRBD1 (7 bases). The CDR3 runs to 18 residues. Per germline, CDR1 SGHDT and CDR2 YYEEEE. V was cut by 6 bases and J by 2 bases, with 24 bases left in between. Here the CDR3 reads CASNRLDRAGSPYNEQFF. CDR3 sequence (DNA): TGTGCCAGCAACCGTTTAGACAGGGCCGGGAGCCCCTACAATGAGCAGTTCTTC.

The table lists this clonotype with many counts. The V gene is TRBV29-1, the J gene TRBJ2-7; D gene uncertain. Trimming stripped 0 bases from V and 2 bases from J, with 5 bases between. CDR1 and CDR2 (germline): SQVTM, ANQGSEA. The length of the CDR3 is 12 residues. As DNA, the CDR3 is TGCAGCGTTGAAGACAGAACCTACGAGCAGTACTTC. Translating gives CSVEDRTYEQYF.

The chain combines TRBV7-9 with TRBJ2-7; 8 nucleotides agree with TRBD1. Germline assignment: CDR1 SEHNR and CDR2 FQNEAQ (reference sequence). With V trimmed by 3 bases and J by 6 bases, 7 bases remained unmatched. This CDR3 has 14 amino acids. This chain's CDR3 is CASSLSGTGSEQYF. DNA for the CDR3: TGTGCCAGCAGCTTGAGTGGGACAGGAAGCGAGCAGTACTTC. The whole variable domain, filled in from reference TRBV7-9 and TRBJ2-7, reads DTGVSQNPRHKITKRGQNVTFRCDPISEHNRLYWYRQTLGQGPEFLTYFQNEAQLEKSRLLSDRFSAERPKGSFSTLEIQRTEQGDSAMYLCASSLSGTGSEQYFGPGTRLTVT.

As for this clonotype: A much larger clone sits a single nucleotide away, making a read error possible. The chain links TRBV11-3 to TRBJ2-3; perhaps TRBD2 as D (5 bases). The CDR3 runs to 15 residues. From germline, CDR1 is SGHNT and CDR2 YENEEA. V shed 0 bases and J shed 7 bases, with 14 bases lying between them. CDR3 nucleotides: TGTGCCAGCAGCTTAGATTGGGGAGCAATAAATACGCAGTATTTT. It encodes CASSLDWGAINTQYF.

There are many counts of this clonotype. This sequence joins TRBV27 and TRBJ1-2, with no clear D. The CDR3 spans 13 residues. Looked up from germline, CDR1 is MNHEY and CDR2 is SMNVEV (reference sequence). V lost 6 bases and J 5 bases, leaving 13 bases between the germline ends. DNA for the CDR3: TGTGCCAGCAGGGTGGGCCGAGGGTATGGCTACACCTTC. Its protein product is CASRVGRGYGYTF.

This clonotype showed up many times. The chain links TRBV3-1 to TRBJ2-7, with TRBD1 matching over 7 bases. Germline V gene lookup returns CDR1 LGHDT and CDR2 YNNKEL (reference sequence). The CDR3 spans 15 residues. J was trimmed by 0 bases and V by 5 bases; bases with no gene match: 7. The CDR3 bases are TGTGCCAGCAGCGTAACAGGGGCAAGCTCCTACGAGCAGTACTTC. It specifies CASSVTGASSYEQYF.

The chain joins TRBV7-9 to TRBJ2-1, with 8 positions matching TRBD2. CDR3 length: 14 amino acids. Germline CDR1 is SEHNR and CDR2 is FQNEAQ (reference sequence). Losses at the gene ends were 2 bases for V and 9 bases for J; bases not matched to a gene: 6. The chain's CDR3 is CASSLRSGISEQFF. In nucleotides, the CDR3 is TGTGCCAGCAGCTTACGTAGCGGGATAAGTGAGCAGTTCTTC.

This clonotype was seen many times. V gene TRBV11-3 combines with J gene TRBJ2-5, with D perhaps matching TRBD1 (5 bases). This CDR3 spans 14 amino acids. Trimming took off 0 bases at V and 6 bases at J, with 11 bases between the two ends. The V gene's germline CDR1 is SGHNT and CDR2 YENEEA. CDR3 DNA sequence: TGTGCCAGCAGCTTAGATCCAGGGTTGAAGACCCAGTACTTC. Its translation: CASSLDPGLKTQYF.

This clonotype was detected many times. The rearrangement uses TRBV29-1 and TRBJ1-5; D possibly corresponds to TRBD1 (5 bases). Germline assignment: CDR1 SQVTM and CDR2 ANQGSEA. Trimming took off 2 bases at V and 4 bases at J, with 15 bases between the two ends. The CDR3 spans 15 residues. CDR3: CSVEFTGVPNQPQHF. In DNA form, the CDR3 reads TGCAGCGTTGAATTCACAGGCGTCCCGAATCAGCCCCAGCATTTT.

This clonotype appeared a single time. V and J are TRBV29-1 and TRBJ2-7; D unclear. V was shortened by 4 bases and J by 7 bases, with 11 bases between the two germline ends. The CDR3 is made up of 11 amino acids. The germline V gene encodes CDR1 SQVTM and CDR2 ANQGSEA. CDR3 protein: CSVVKGNEQYF. The CDR3 coding sequence is TGCAGCGTTGTAAAGGGCAATGAGCAGTACTTC.

The chain links TRBV7-9 to TRBJ2-3; 12 bases match TRBD2. CDR1 SEHNR and CDR2 FQNEAQ come from the germline V gene (reference sequence). This CDR3 has 15 residues. The V and J ends lost 0 bases and 8 bases, in that order; junction bases with no gene match: 3. Here the CDR3 DNA reads TGTGCCAGCAGCTTAGCGGGACTAGCGGGCGGTACGCAGTATTTT. Translation: CASSLAGLAGGTQYF.

At least ten counts were recorded for this clonotype. The rearrangement links TRBV28 to TRBJ1-5; maybe TRBD1 (5 bases). Trimming removed 2 bases at V and 7 bases at J, with 12 bases between. The germline V gene encodes CDR1 MDHEN and CDR2 SYDVKM. The length of the CDR3 is 14 residues. The CDR3 DNA reads TGTGCCAGCAGTTTAGGAGGGGCCGGACAGCCCCAGCATTTT. Protein sequence: CASSLGGAGQPQHF.

In the case of this clonotype: The conserved phenylalanine or tryptophan is not found at the CDR3 terminus, so this likely reflects a read error. Because the CDR3's place on the DNA is in doubt, the DNA is left out and the CDR3 is given as listed by TCRdb. This chain connects TRBV5-1 to TRBJ2-5; the listed D gene, TRBD2, was not tested against the DNA. Termini included, the CDR3 measures 9 amino acids. The germline gives CDR1 SGHRS, CDR2 YFSETQ. The CDR3 loop is CASSLGLAG.

The table lists this clonotype with many counts. V usage is TRBV4-2 and J usage is TRBJ2-3; no definite D call. This CDR3 comprises 14 residues. The ends were cut back, 1 base at V and 0 bases at J, with 5 bases in the middle. Germline V gives CDR1 LGHNA, CDR2 YNFKEQ. In DNA form, the CDR3 reads TGTGCCAGCAGCCAAGCAACTAGCACAGATACGCAGTATTTT. Translation: CASSQATSTDTQYF.

For this clonotype: No conserved phenylalanine or tryptophan ends this CDR3, so it is likely a read error. This rearrangement joins TRBV7-3 to TRBJ2-7, with D possibly TRBD1 on 6 matching bases. The CDR3 length is 14 residues. Germline CDR1 is SGHTA and CDR2 is FQGTGA. Here the CDR3 reads CAGSSTGRSYEQYL. The CDR3 nucleotides are TGTGCCGGCAGCTCCACAGGGCGCTCCTACGAGCAGTACCTC.

Many counts were recorded for this clonotype. The chain joins TRBV6-1 to TRBJ1-2; no firm D call. Trimming removed 6 bases from V and 3 bases from J, with 17 bases in between. From germline, CDR1 is MNHNS and CDR2 SASEGT. This CDR3 is built from 15 residues. The CDR3 DNA reads TGTGCCAGCAGGGACCGCCCCACGGAGCACTATGGCTACACCTTC. Translated: CASRDRPTEHYGYTF.

Concerning this clonotype itself: This clone may be a read error of a much larger clone one base away. The chain employs TRBV6-2 or TRBV6-3 and TRBJ2-7; possibly TRBD2 for D (6 bases). Germline V gene lookup returns CDR1 MNHEY and CDR2 SVGEGT. Deletions cut 5 bases from V and 9 bases from J, with 29 bases between. The CDR3 consists of 17 residues. The CDR3 DNA sequence: TGTGCCAGCAGTCCTCTGGGAGGAGGGATCAGGAGGAGAGTGCAGTACTTC. Its translation: CASSPLGGGIRRRVQYF.

This clonotype was seen many times. This chain joins TRBV24-1 and TRBJ2-1, with D perhaps TRBD2 (5 bases). The V end lost 5 bases, the J end lost 0 bases, and 7 bases lay between the germline ends. The CDR3 covers 14 residues. In germline, CDR1 is KGHDR, CDR2 SFDVKD. CDR3 DNA: TGTGCCACCAGTGGAGCGGCCTCCTACAATGAGCAGTTCTTC. Its protein is CATSGAASYNEQFF.

This chain links TRBV18 with TRBJ1-1; no reliable D call. The V end was cut by 3 bases, the J end by 0 bases, with 2 bases between. Per germline, CDR1 KGHSH and CDR2 LQKENI. The CDR3 has 12 residues. The CDR3 reads CASSPMNTEAFF. CDR3 coding DNA: TGTGCCAGCTCACCCATGAACACTGAAGCTTTCTTT.

This rearrangement joins TRBV10-1 to TRBJ1-3, with D maybe TRBD1 (6 bases). CDR3 length: 16 amino acids. CDR1 and CDR2 from the germline V gene are WNHNN and SYGVQD (reference sequence). The ends were cut back, 2 bases at V and 0 bases at J, with 11 bases in the middle. The CDR3 DNA reads as TGCGCCAGCAGTGAGGGACAGAGCCTCTCTGGAAACACCATATATTTT. This translates into CASSEGQSLSGNTIYF.

This clonotype appeared many times. The chain combines TRBV20-1 with TRBJ1-2, with D tentatively TRBD1 (6 bases). The CDR3 has 17 amino acids. V gave up 5 bases and J gave up 1 base, with 23 bases separating them. Germline loops: CDR1 DFQATT, CDR2 SNEGSKA (reference sequence). Written as DNA, the CDR3 is TGCAGTGCTTCTCACGGTGGACCGGGGGCTATTAACTATGGCTACACCTTC. Protein product: CSASHGGPGAINYGYTF.

In the case of this clonotype: A much larger clonotype is one base distant, so this may be a read error. V usage is TRBV28 and J usage is TRBJ1-2; D perhaps matches TRBD1 (5 bases). Germline CDR1 reads MDHEN; CDR2 reads SYDVKM. This CDR3 has 15 residues. Trimming took off 8 bases at V and 1 base at J, with 17 bases between the two ends. In DNA form, the CDR3 reads TGTGCCAGCGGAGAAGCTGGGGCCAATAACTATGGCTACACCTTC. Protein: CASGEAGANNYGYTF.

At least ten counts were recorded for this clonotype. This chain connects TRBV18 to TRBJ1-4; D might be TRBD1 (6 bases). Trimming shortened V by 6 bases and J by 3 bases, and 11 bases separated the two germline ends. The CDR3 sequence is 14 residues long. From germline, CDR1 is KGHSH and CDR2 LQKENI. CDR3 sequence (DNA): TGTGCCAGCTCCCAACAGGGATCTAATGAAAAACTGTTTTTT. The encoded protein is CASSQQGSNEKLFF.

This clonotype appeared many times. The chain recombines TRBV28 with TRBJ1-3; unclear D gene. The germline V gene has CDR1 MDHEN and CDR2 SYDVKM. V gave up 9 bases and J gave up 1 base, with 16 bases separating them. The length of the CDR3 is 15 residues. The CDR3 loop is CASNKGGLSGNTIYF. The CDR3 DNA sequence: TGTGCCAGTAATAAGGGTGGTCTTTCTGGAAACACCATATATTTT.

Regarding this clonotype: A much bigger clone sits one base away, suggesting this may be a read error. CDR3 bases: TGCGCCAGCAGCTTTGAGGGACAGGGAAGCAATGAGCAGTTCTTC. Protein sequence: CASSFEGQGSNEQFF. The chain links TRBV5-1 to TRBJ2-1; TRBD1 agrees at 9 bases. Per germline, CDR1 SGHRS and CDR2 YFSETQ. There are 15 residues in the CDR3. The ends lost 2 bases at V and 6 bases at J; junction bases unmatched: 6.

This clonotype has only a few counts. It may be a read error: a sequence one base away is much more abundant. This sequence joins TRBV6-4 and TRBJ2-3; D perhaps matches TRBD1 (5 bases). The CDR3 has 15 amino acids. The germline V and J ends were trimmed by 5 bases and 2 bases, with 14 bases remaining between them. Germline assignment: CDR1 MRHNA and CDR2 SNTAGT. The CDR3: CASSLQGFSTDTQYF. In DNA, the CDR3 is TGTGCCAGCAGTCTCCAGGGTTTCTCCACAGATACGCAGTATTTT.